The clone carrying this T cell receptor beta chain was found a few times. RNA extraction and reverse transcription yielded cDNA as sequencing template. Assay used: immunoSEQ multiplex PCR; TCRdb lists only in-frame clones, some missing. The sample consists of about 150,000 clones, about 51% of them appearing once. The data belong to a study of CD8+ T cells in alopecia areata. For the study at large: Twice a day, 5 to 10 mg of oral tofacitinib was administered to treated patients.

Germline V CDR1 and CDR2: LGHNA, YSLEER. The CDR3 runs 16 residues. Trimming at V came to 0 bases and at J to 2 bases, leaving 5 bases not matched to a gene. Collected material from alopecia areata patients comprised lesional scalp punch biopsies and peripheral blood. The input for sequencing was CD8+ T cells sorted from blood, taken at week 0. This TCR derives from a human donor with alopecia areata. The rearrangement joins TRBV4-3 to TRBJ2-7; 9 bases fit TRBD1. The CDR3 nucleotides are TGCGCCAGCAGCCAAGATACAGGGGGCTATGCCTACGAGCAGTACTTC. This codes for CASSQDTGGYAYEQYF.